The 18 T cell receptor beta chains below come from one sample, sequenced in a study of siplizumab effects on memory and regulatory T cells. Some clones are missing from TCRdb's copy, which holds only in-frame ones; the method was immunoSEQ multiplex PCR. The sample lists some 100,000 clones; 92% were seen once. The sample consisted of Tregs sorted from blood. All receptors derive from a human donor in good health.

The chain joins TRBV20-1 to TRBJ2-1, with D unclear. Germline V CDR1 and CDR2: DFQATT, SNEGSKA (reference sequence). The CDR3 runs 11 residues. V shed 5 bases and J shed 8 bases, with 10 bases lying between them. CDR3 in amino acids: CSAPAKDEQFF. CDR3 nucleotide sequence: TGCAGTGCTCCAGCGAAGGATGAGCAGTTCTTC.

The CDR3 DNA is TGTGCCAGCAGTTACGGGACAGGGACTGGAAACACCATATATTTT. Translation: CASSYGTGTGNTIYF. The chain links TRBV6-5 to TRBJ1-3; TRBD1 aligns across 9 bases. The CDR3 covers 15 residues. The J segment lost 2 bases and the V segment lost 2 bases, leaving 1 base of the junction unmatched. The germline gives CDR1 MNHEY, CDR2 SVGAGI.

The chain couples TRBV18 to TRBJ2-7; D uncertain. V lost 3 bases to trimming and J lost 5 bases, with 5 bases between them. CDR1 is KGHSH, CDR2 LQKENI, per germline. The CDR3 is 11 amino acids. CDR3 residues: CASSPQHEQYF. CDR3 bases: TGTGCCAGCTCACCGCAACACGAGCAGTACTTC.

The chain links TRBV2 to TRBJ2-7; 8 bases align to TRBD1. V trimming: 0 bases; J trimming: 6 bases; junction bases outside the gene matches: 10. This CDR3 has 16 residues. Germline values: CDR1 SNHLY, CDR2 FYNNEI. The CDR3 nucleotides read TGTGCCAGCAGTGAAGCCAAGACAGGGGTAGTAGTCGAGCAGTACTTC. This sequence encodes CASSEAKTGVVVEQYF.

This clone has just one count. This chain links TRBV9 with TRBJ1-3; D is uncertain. Germline V lookup: CDR1 SGDLS, CDR2 YYNGEE. Trimming took 2 bases from V and 2 from J, leaving 8 bases between them. The CDR3 runs to 14 residues. The CDR3 sequence: CASSVDSPGNTIYF. DNA for the CDR3: TGTGCCAGCAGCGTGGATTCCCCTGGAAACACCATATATTTT.

This chain uses TRBV13 with TRBJ2-7; TRBD2 agrees at 11 bases. This CDR3 has 16 amino acids. Germline CDR1 is PRHDT and CDR2 is FYEKMQ (reference sequence). The ends lost 2 bases at V and 7 bases at J; junction bases unmatched: 10. The DNA of the CDR3 is TGTGCCAGCAGCTTATACACTAGCGGGAGTTTGGGAGAGCAGTACTTC. Its translation is CASSLYTSGSLGEQYF.

The V call is TRBV6-5, the J call TRBJ2-7; D might be TRBD1 (6 bases). Trimming left V 5 bases short and J 3 bases short, with 14 bases between. Germline V gene sequence: CDR1 MNHEY, CDR2 SVGAGI. The CDR3 consists of 14 residues. CDR3 residues: CASSGAGAIYEQYF. Here the CDR3 DNA reads TGTGCCAGCAGTGGGGCAGGGGCAATCTACGAGCAGTACTTC.

V is TRBV6-1 and J is TRBJ1-5; D might be TRBD1 (5 bases). The V end was cut by 4 bases, the J end by 7 bases, with 20 bases between. Per germline, CDR1 MNHNS and CDR2 SASEGT. This CDR3 has 16 amino acids. This CDR3 is CASSVERGQRAQPQHF. The CDR3 nucleotides read TGTGCCAGCAGTGTCGAGAGGGGCCAGAGGGCGCAGCCCCAGCATTTT.

The genes are TRBV28 and TRBJ2-1; no reliable D call. The CDR3 is made up of 14 amino acids. Germline CDR1 reads MDHEN; CDR2 reads SYDVKM. Trimming took 3 bases from V and 9 from J, leaving 15 bases between them. For the CDR3, the DNA is TGTGCCAGCAGTTTCGGTACTCCCACGCGTGAGCAGTTCTTC. The encoded protein is CASSFGTPTREQFF.

The chain is built from TRBV5-1 and TRBJ2-3, with no clear D. Germline assignment: CDR1 SGHRS and CDR2 YFSETQ. CDR3 size: 13 residues. V was clipped by 6 bases and J by 2 bases, with 10 bases between them. CDR3 nucleotide sequence: TGCGCCAGCACCCCGCCCGCCACAGATACGCAGTATTTT. Its protein is CASTPPATDTQYF.

This chain joins TRBV6-1 and TRBJ1-1, with a weak D call TRBD1 (5 bases). Trimming pared 6 bases from V and 2 bases from J, leaving 10 bases between. Germline values: CDR1 MNHNS, CDR2 SASEGT. The CDR3 has 13 amino acids. As DNA, the CDR3 is TGTGCCAGCAGGGAGACAGTAAACACTGAAGCTTTCTTT. It codes for CASRETVNTEAFF.

This chain joins TRBV7-2 and TRBJ1-1, with 7 bases identical to TRBD1. Germline V gene data show CDR1 as SGHTA and CDR2 as FQGNSA. CDR3 size: 15 residues. V trimming: 4 bases; J trimming: 3 bases; junction bases outside the gene matches: 8. CDR3 sequence reads: CASSYIGQAYTEAFF. The CDR3 DNA follows: TGTGCCAGCAGCTATATTGGACAGGCGTACACTGAAGCTTTCTTT.

This clone has a single count. The chain links TRBV29-1 to TRBJ2-5; D not certain. CDR1 and CDR2 from the germline V gene are SQVTM and ANQGSEA. The V and J ends lost 3 bases and 5 bases respectively, with 13 bases between them. The CDR3 is made up of 13 amino acids. This chain's CDR3 is CSVEAVGRETQYF. CDR3 bases: TGCAGCGTTGAGGCAGTTGGTAGGGAGACCCAGTACTTC. Supplemented by reference TRBV29-1 and TRBJ2-5, the full variable domain reads SAVISQKPSRDICQRGTSLTIQCQVDSQVTMMFWYRQQPGQSLTLIATANQGSEATYESGFVIDKFPISRPNLTFSTLTVSNMSPEDSSIYLCSVEAVGRETQYFGPGTRLLVL.

The sample holds one count of this clone. V and J are TRBV11-2 and TRBJ2-7; D might be TRBD2 (5 bases). V was clipped by 4 bases and J by 2 bases, with 15 bases between them. Germline V gives CDR1 SGHAT, CDR2 FQNNGV. This CDR3 comprises 15 residues. This CDR3 reads CASSSPLEVAYEQYF. The CDR3 region has the DNA TGTGCCAGCAGCTCCCCCTTGGAGGTAGCCTACGAGCAGTACTTC. Full variable domain (rest looked up from reference TRBV11-2 and TRBJ2-7): EAGVAQSPRYKIIEKRQSVAFWCNPISGHATLYWYQQILGQGPKLLIQFQNNGVVDDSQLPKDRFSAERLKGVDSTLKIQPAKLEDSAVYLCASSSPLEVAYEQYFGPGTRLTVT.

With respect to this clone: Relative to the germline gene, one junction end is altered; a read error may explain this. The genes are TRBV7-7 and TRBJ2-5; 9 nucleotides match TRBD1. The CDR3 totals 15 residues. CDR1 SSHAT and CDR2 FNYEAQ come from the germline V gene (reference sequence). DNA for the CDR3: TGTGCTAGCAGACCCGGGACAGGGCACCAAGAGACCCAGTACTTC. The encoded protein is CASRPGTGHQETQYF.

This clone was picked up one time. The chain links TRBV5-5 to TRBJ2-7; D is undetermined. Trimming took 2 bases from V and 2 from J, leaving 11 bases between them. This CDR3 region has 14 residues. Germline-derived CDR1 and CDR2 are SGHKS and YYEKEE (reference sequence). CDR3 loop: CASSFVQIAYEQYF. The CDR3 DNA sequence: TGTGCCAGCAGCTTTGTGCAGATTGCCTACGAGCAGTACTTC.

On this clone itself: In the same sample, other DNA sequences code for this CDR3. The chain has TRBV6-6 and TRBJ1-5; D ambiguous. CDR3 length: 14 amino acids. Germline loops: CDR1 MNHNY, CDR2 SVGAGI (reference sequence). Trimming removed 2 bases from V and 0 bases from J, with 5 bases in between. The CDR3 is CASSYLGSNQPQHF. The CDR3 bases are TGTGCCAGCAGTTACCTAGGTAGCAATCAGCCCCAGCATTTT.

The chain has TRBV11-2 and TRBJ2-1; 10 bases fit TRBD2. This CDR3 spans 15 amino acids. Germline V lookup: CDR1 SGHAT, CDR2 FQNNGV. Trimming at V came to 6 bases and at J to 3 bases, leaving 5 bases not matched to a gene. CDR3 in amino acids: CASRPSGRYYNEQFF. In DNA form, the CDR3 reads TGTGCCAGCAGACCTAGCGGGAGATACTACAATGAGCAGTTCTTC.